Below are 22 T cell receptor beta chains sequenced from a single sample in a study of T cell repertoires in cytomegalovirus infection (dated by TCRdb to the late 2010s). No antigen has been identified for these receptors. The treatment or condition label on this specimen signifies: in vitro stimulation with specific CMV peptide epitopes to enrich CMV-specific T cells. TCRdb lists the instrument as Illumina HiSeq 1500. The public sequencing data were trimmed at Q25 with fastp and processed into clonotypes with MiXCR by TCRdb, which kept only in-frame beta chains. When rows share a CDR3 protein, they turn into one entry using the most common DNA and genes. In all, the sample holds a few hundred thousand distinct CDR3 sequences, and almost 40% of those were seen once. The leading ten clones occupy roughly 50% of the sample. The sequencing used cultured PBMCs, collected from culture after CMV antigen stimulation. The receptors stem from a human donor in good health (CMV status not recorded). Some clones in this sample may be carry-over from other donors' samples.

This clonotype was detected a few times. CDR3 in amino acids: CSAREVAGSVTEAFF. The CDR3 DNA reads as TGCAGTGCTAGGGAAGTGGCGGGGAGTGTCACTGAAGCTTTCTTT. The chain joins TRBV20-1 to TRBJ1-1; no clear D. This CDR3 contains 15 residues. The germline V gene encodes CDR1 DFQATT and CDR2 SNEGSKA (reference sequence). V was cut by 3 bases and J by 4 bases, with 18 bases left in between.

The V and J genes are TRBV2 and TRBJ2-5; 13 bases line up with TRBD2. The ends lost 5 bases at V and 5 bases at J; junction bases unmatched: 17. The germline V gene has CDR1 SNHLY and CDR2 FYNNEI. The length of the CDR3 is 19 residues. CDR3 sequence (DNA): TGTGCCAGCAGTTCGGACAGCATACTAGCGGGAGGGCTGAGGGAGACCCAGTACTTC. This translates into CASSSDSILAGGLRETQYF. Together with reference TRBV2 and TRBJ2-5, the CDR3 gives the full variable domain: EPEVTQTPSHQVTQMGQEVILRCVPISNHLYFYWYRQILGQKVEFLVSFYNNEISEKSEIFDDQFSVERPDGSNFTLKIRSTKLEDSAMYFCASSSDSILAGGLRETQYFGPGTRLLVL.

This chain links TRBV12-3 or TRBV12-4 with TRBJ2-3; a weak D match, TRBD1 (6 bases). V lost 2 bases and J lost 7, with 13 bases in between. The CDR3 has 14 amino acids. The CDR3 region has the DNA TGTGCCAGCAGTTTAAAACAGGGTATGAATACGCAGTATTTT. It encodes CASSLKQGMNTQYF.

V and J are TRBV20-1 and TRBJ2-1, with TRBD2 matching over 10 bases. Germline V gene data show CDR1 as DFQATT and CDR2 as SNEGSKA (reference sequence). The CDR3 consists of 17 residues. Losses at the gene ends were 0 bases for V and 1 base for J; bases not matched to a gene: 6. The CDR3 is CSARDPSGGASYNEQFF. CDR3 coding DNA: TGCAGTGCTAGAGATCCCAGCGGGGGGGCATCCTACAATGAGCAGTTCTTC.

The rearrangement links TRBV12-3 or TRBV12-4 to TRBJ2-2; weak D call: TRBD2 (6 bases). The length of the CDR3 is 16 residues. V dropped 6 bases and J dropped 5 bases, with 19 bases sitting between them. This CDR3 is CASRPWGGMRTGELFF. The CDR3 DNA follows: TGTGCCAGCAGACCATGGGGCGGGATGAGGACCGGGGAGCTGTTTTTT.

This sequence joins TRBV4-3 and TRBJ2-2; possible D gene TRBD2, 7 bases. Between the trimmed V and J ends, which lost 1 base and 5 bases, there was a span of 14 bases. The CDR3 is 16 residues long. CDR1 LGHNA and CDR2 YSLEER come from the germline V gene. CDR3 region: CASSQGGRGGTGELFF. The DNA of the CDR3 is TGCGCCAGCAGCCAAGGAGGGAGGGGGGGAACCGGGGAGCTGTTTTTT.

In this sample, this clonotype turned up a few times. The CDR3 loop is CASSLGQGARSTGELFF. DNA for the CDR3: TGTGCCAGCAGCTTGGGACAGGGGGCGCGTAGCACCGGGGAGCTGTTTTTT. The genes are TRBV5-4 and TRBJ2-2; 10 positions agree with TRBD1. In germline, CDR1 is SGHNT, CDR2 YYREEE (reference sequence). After removal of 0 bases from V and 4 bases from J, the junction contained 6 bases not matched to a gene. The CDR3 covers 17 residues.

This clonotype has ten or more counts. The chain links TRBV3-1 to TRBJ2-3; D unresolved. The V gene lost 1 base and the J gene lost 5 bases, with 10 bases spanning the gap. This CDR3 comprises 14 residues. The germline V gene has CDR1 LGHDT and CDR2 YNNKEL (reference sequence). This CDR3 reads CASSQVRPEDTQYF. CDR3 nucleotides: TGTGCCAGCAGCCAAGTTCGACCGGAAGATACGCAGTATTTT.

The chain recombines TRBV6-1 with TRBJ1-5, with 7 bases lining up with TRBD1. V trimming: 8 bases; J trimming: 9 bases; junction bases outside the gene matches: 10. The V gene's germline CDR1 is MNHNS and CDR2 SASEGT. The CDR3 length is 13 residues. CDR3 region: CASFSGTVRPQHF. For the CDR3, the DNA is TGTGCCAGCTTCTCGGGGACAGTTCGGCCCCAGCATTTT.

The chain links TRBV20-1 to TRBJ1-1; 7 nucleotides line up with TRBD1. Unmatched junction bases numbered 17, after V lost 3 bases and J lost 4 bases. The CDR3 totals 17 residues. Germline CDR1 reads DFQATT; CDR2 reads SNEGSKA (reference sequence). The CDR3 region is CSASPLDNTGAITEAFF. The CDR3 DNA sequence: TGCAGTGCTAGCCCGCTCGATAATACAGGGGCGATCACTGAAGCTTTCTTT.

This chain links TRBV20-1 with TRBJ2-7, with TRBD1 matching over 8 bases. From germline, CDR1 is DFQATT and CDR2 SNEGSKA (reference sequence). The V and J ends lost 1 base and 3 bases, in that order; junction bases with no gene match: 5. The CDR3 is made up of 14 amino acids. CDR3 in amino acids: CSARATGDVYEQYF. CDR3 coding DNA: TGCAGTGCTAGAGCGACAGGGGACGTCTACGAGCAGTACTTC.

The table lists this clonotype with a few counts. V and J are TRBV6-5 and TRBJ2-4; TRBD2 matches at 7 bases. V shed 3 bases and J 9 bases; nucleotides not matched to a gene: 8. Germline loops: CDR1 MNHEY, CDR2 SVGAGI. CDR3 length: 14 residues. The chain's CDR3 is CASSYGGSVGIQYF. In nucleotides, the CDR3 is TGTGCCAGCAGTTATGGCGGGAGTGTCGGCATTCAGTACTTC.

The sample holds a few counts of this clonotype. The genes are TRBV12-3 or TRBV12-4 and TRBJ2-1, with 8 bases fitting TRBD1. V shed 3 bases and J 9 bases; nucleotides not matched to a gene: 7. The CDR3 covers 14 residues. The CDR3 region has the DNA TGTGCCAGCAGTTTCAGGGACAGGACCGGTGAGCAGTTCTTC. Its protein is CASSFRDRTGEQFF.

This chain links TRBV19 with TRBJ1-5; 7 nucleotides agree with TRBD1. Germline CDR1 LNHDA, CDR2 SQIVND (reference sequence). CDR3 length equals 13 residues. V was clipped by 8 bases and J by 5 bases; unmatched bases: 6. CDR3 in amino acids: CASGLTGHQPQHF. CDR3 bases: TGTGCCAGTGGATTGACAGGGCATCAGCCCCAGCATTTT.

Written as DNA, the CDR3 is TGCGCCAGCAGCCAAGATAGGGGACTAGCGGGAGGGCCCAAAGATACGCAGTATTTT. It codes for CASSQDRGLAGGPKDTQYF. The rearrangement joins TRBV4-3 to TRBJ2-3; 16 positions agree with TRBD2. The J segment lost 5 bases and the V segment lost 0 bases, leaving 8 bases of the junction unmatched. The CDR3 loop spans 19 amino acids. The germline V gene encodes CDR1 LGHNA and CDR2 YSLEER.

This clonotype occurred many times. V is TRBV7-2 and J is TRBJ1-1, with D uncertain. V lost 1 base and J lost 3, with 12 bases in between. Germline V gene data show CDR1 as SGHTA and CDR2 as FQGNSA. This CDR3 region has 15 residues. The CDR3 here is CASSLGSGVYTEAFF. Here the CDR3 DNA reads TGTGCCAGCAGCTTAGGGAGCGGAGTTTACACTGAAGCTTTCTTT.

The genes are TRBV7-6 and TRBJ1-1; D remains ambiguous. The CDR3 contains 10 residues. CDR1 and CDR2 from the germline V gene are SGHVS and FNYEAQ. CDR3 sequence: CESRVDKAFF. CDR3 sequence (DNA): TGTGAGAGCCGGGTGGATAAAGCTTTCTTT.

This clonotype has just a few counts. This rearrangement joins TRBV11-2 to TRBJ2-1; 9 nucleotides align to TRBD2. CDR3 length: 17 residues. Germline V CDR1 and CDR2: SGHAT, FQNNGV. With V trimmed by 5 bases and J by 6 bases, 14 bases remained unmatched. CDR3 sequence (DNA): TGTGCCAGCAGCCCCCCTTCCTTAGCGGGAGCCGGCAATGAGCAGTTCTTC. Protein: CASSPPSLAGAGNEQFF.

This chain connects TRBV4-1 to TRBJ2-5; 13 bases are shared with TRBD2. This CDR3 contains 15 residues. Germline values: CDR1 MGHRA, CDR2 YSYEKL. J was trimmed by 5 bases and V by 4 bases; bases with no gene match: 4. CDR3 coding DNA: TGCGCCAGCAGCCGACTGGGACTAGCGGGGGAGACCCAGTACTTC. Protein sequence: CASSRLGLAGETQYF.

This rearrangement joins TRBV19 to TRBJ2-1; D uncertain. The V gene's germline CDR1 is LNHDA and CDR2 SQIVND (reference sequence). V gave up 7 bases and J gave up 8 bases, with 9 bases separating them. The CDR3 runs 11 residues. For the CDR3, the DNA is TGTGCCAGTACCTCCCTCGATGAGCAGTTCTTC. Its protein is CASTSLDEQFF.

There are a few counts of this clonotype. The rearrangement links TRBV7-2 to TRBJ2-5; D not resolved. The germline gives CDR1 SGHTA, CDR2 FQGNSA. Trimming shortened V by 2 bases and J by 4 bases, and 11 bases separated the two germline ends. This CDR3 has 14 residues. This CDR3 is CASSLYGNRETQYF. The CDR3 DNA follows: TGTGCCAGCAGCTTATATGGGAATCGAGAGACCCAGTACTTC.

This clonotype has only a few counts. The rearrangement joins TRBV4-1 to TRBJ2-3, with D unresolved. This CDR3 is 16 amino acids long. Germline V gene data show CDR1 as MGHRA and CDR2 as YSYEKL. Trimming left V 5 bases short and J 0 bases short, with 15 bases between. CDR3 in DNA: TGCGCCAGCAGCAGGGAATCCCCGGTTAGCACAGATACGCAGTATTTT. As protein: CASSRESPVSTDTQYF.